This T cell receptor beta chain is drawn from a study of blood T cells in healthy people across ages. On this clonotype: Its antigen is undetermined.

Next came a second PCR, run for about 7 to 12 cycles, which used a sample-barcoded 5' primer along with a J-beta primer mix. From the 5' RACE reads, TCRdb called clonotypes with MiXCR, one entry per CDR3 protein. There are some 1.5 million distinct CDR3 sequences in the sample; 35% to 45% occur only once, and under 5% lies in the top ten. Study conclusions and caveats: Leaving the PBMCs unsorted stopped any conclusive comparison of naive versus antigen-experienced cells.

Germline CDR1 SGHRS, CDR2 YFSETQ. The CDR3 is 14 residues long. Trimming removed 0 bases from V and 5 bases from J, with 12 bases in between. The receptor was isolated from a young woman in good health. Material: blood. The rearrangement uses TRBV5-1 and TRBJ2-7; D unclear. CDR3 DNA: TGCGCCAGCAGCTTGGAGGGTTGGAGTGACGAGCAGTACTTC. Its protein product is CASSLEGWSDEQYF.